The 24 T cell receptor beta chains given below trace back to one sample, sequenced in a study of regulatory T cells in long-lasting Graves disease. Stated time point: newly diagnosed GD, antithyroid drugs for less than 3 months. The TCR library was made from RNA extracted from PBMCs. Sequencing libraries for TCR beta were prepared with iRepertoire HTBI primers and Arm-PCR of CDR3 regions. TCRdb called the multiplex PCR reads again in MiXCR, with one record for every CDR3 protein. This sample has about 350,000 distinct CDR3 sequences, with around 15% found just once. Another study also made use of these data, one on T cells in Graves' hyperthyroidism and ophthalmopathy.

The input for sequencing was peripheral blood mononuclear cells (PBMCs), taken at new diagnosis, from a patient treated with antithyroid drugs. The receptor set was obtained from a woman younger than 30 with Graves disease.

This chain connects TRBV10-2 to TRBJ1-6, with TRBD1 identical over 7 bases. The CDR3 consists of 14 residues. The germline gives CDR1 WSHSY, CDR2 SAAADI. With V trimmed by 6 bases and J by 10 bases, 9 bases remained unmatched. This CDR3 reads CASRRQGDGSPLHF. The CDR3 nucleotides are TGCGCCAGCAGGCGACAGGGAGATGGATCACCCCTCCACTTT.

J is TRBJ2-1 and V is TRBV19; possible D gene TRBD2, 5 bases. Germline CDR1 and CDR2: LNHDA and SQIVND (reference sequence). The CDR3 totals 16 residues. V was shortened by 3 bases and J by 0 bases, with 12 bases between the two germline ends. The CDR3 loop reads CASSISSASSYNEQFF. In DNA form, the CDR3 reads TGTGCCAGTAGTATCAGTAGCGCTAGCTCCTACAATGAGCAGTTCTTC.

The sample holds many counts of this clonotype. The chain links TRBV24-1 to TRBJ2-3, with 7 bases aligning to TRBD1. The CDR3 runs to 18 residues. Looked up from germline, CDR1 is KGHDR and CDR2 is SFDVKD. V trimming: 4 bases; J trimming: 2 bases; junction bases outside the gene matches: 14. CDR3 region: CATSDQGTASRHTDTQYF. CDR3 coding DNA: TGTGCCACCAGTGACCAGGGGACAGCTAGCCGGCACACAGATACGCAGTATTTT.

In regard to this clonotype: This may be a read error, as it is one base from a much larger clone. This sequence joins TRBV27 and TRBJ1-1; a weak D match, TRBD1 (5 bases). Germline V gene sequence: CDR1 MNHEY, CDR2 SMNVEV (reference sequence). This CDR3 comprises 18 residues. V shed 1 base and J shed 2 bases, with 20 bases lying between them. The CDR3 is CASSLYSPHGAANTEAFF. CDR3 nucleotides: TGTGCCAGCAGTTTATATTCCCCACACGGGGCGGCCAACACTGAAGCTTTCTTT.

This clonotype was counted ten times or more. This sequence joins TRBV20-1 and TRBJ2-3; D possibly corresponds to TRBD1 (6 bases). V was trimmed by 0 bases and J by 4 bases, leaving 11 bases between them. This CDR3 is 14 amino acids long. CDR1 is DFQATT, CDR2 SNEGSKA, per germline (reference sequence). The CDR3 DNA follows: TGCAGTGCTAGAGAACCAGGGGAAGCAGATACGCAGTATTTT. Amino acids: CSAREPGEADTQYF.

The CDR3 reads CAISGQHEETQYF. The DNA of the CDR3 is TGTGCCATCAGTGGCCAGCATGAAGAGACCCAGTACTTC. The rearrangement links TRBV10-3 to TRBJ2-5, with unresolved D. This CDR3 is built from 13 residues. CDR1 ENHRY and CDR2 SYGVKD come from the germline V gene. Trimming stripped 4 bases from V and 3 bases from J, with 9 bases between.

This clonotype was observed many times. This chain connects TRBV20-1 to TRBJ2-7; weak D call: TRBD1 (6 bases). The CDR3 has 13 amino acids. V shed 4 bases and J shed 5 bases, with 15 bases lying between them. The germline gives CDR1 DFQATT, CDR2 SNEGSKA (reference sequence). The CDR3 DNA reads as TGCAGTGCTATTGGGGCAGGGGACCACGAGCAGTACTTC. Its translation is CSAIGAGDHEQYF.

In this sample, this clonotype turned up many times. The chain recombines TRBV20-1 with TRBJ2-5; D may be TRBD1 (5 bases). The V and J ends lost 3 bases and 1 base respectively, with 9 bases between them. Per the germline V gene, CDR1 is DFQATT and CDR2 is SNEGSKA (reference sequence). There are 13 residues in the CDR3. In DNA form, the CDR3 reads TGCAGTGCTAGGCAGGGATTCCAAGAGACCCAGTACTTC. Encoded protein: CSARQGFQETQYF.

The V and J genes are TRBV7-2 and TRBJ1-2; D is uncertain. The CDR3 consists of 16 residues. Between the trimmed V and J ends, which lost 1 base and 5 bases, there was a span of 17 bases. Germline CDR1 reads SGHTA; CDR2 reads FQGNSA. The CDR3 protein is CASSLGTFVADYGYTF. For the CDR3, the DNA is TGTGCCAGCAGCTTAGGTACATTTGTAGCAGATTATGGCTACACCTTC.

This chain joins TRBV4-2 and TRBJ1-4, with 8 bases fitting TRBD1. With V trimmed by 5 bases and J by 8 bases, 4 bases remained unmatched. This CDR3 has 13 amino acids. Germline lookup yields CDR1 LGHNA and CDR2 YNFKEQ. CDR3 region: CASSSQGGEKLFF. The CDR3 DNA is TGTGCCAGCAGCTCACAGGGGGGGGAAAAACTGTTTTTT.

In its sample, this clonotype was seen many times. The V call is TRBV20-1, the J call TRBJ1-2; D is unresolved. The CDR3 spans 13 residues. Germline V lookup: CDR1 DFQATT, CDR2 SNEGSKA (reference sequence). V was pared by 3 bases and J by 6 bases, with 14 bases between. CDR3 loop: CSARVWGGNGYTF. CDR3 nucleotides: TGCAGTGCTAGGGTTTGGGGAGGAAATGGCTACACCTTC.

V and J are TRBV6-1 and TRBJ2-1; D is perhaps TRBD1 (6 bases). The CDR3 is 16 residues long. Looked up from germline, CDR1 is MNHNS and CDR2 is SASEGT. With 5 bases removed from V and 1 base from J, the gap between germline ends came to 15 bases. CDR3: CASSPEAGVSYNEQFF. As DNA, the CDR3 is TGTGCCAGCAGTCCCGAGGCAGGGGTTTCCTACAATGAGCAGTTCTTC.

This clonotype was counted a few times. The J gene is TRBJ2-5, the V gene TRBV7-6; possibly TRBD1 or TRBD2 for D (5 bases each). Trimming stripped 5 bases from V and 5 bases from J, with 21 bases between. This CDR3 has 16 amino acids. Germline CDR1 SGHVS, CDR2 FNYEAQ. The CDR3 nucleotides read TGTGCCAGCAGCCTAGGTGGGGGAATGGGGAAGGAGACCCAGTACTTC. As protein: CASSLGGGMGKETQYF.

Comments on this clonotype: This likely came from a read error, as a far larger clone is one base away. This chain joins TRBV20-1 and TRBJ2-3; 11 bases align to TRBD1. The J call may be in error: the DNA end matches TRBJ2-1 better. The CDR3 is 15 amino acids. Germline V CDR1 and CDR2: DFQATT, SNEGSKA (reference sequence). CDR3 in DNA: TGCAGTGCTAGGGCGGGACAGGGGGGATACGATGAGCAGTTCTTC. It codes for CSARAGQGGYDEQFF.

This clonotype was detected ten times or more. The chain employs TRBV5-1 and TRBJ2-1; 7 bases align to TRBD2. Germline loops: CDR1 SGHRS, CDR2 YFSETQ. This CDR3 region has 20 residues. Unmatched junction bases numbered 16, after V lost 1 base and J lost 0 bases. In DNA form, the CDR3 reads TGCGCCAGCAGCTTGTTGTCCGGGTGGGCTAGCGGAAGCTCCTACAATGAGCAGTTCTTC. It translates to CASSLLSGWASGSSYNEQFF.

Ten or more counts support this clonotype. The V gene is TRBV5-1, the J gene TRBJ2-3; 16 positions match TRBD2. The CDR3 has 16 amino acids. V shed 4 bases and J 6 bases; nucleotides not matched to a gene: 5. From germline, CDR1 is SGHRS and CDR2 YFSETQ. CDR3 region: CASSTGLAGGRDTQYF. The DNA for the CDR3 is TGCGCCAGCAGCACGGGACTAGCGGGAGGGAGGGATACGCAGTATTTT.

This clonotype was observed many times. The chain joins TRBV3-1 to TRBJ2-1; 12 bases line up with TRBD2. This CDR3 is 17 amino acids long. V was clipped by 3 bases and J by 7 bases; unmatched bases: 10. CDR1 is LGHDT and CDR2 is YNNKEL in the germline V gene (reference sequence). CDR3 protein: CASSQTRLAGVGNEQFF. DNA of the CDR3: TGTGCCAGCAGCCAGACCCGACTAGCGGGAGTGGGGAATGAGCAGTTCTTC.

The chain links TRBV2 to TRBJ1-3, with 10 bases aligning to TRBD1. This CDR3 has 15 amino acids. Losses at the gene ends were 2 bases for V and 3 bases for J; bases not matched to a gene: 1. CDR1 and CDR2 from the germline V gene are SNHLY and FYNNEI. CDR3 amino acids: CASSERDRGGNTIYF. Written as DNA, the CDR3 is TGTGCCAGCAGTGAACGGGACAGGGGTGGAAACACCATATATTTT.

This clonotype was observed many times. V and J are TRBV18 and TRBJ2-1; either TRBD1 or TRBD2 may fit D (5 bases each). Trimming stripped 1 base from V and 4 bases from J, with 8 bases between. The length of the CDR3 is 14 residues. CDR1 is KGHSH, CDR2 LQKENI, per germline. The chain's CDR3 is CASSPRDGYNEQFF. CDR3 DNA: TGTGCCAGCTCACCACGGGACGGATACAATGAGCAGTTCTTC.

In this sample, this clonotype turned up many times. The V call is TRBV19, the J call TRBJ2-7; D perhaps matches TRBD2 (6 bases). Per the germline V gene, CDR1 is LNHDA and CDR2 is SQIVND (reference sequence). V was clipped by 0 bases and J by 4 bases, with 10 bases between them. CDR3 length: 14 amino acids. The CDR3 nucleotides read TGTGCCAGTAGTATAGACGGGACTTTTTACGAGCAGTACTTC. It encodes CASSIDGTFYEQYF.

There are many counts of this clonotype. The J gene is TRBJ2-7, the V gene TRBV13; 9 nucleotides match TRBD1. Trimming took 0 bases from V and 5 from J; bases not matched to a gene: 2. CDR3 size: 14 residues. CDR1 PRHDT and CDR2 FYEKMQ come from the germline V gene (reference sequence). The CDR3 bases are TGTGCCAGCAGCTTAGGACAGGGGGCCGACGAGCAGTACTTC. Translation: CASSLGQGADEQYF.

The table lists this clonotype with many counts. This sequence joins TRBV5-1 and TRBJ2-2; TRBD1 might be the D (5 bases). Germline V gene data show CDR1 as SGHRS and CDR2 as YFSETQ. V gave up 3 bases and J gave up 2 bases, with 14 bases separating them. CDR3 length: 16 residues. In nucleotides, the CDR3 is TGCGCCAGCAGCTCTGCGATAGGGGCCAACACCGGGGAGCTGTTTTTT. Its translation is CASSSAIGANTGELFF.

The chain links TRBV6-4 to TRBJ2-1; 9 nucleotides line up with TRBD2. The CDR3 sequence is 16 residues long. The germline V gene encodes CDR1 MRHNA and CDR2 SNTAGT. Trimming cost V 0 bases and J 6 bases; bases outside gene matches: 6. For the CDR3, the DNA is TGTGCCAGCAGTGACTCAGGAGCGGGAGGCCCCAATGAGCAGTTCTTC. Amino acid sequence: CASSDSGAGGPNEQFF.

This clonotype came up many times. CDR3 coding DNA: TGTGCCAGCAGTCGACTGGGGAGGGGCTCTGAGCAGTTCTTC. It encodes CASSRLGRGSEQFF. This chain joins TRBV2 and TRBJ2-1, with TRBD2 matching over 7 bases. CDR1 is SNHLY, CDR2 FYNNEI, per germline. V shed 5 bases, J shed 9 bases, and the junction held 10 bases outside the gene matches. CDR3 size: 14 residues.